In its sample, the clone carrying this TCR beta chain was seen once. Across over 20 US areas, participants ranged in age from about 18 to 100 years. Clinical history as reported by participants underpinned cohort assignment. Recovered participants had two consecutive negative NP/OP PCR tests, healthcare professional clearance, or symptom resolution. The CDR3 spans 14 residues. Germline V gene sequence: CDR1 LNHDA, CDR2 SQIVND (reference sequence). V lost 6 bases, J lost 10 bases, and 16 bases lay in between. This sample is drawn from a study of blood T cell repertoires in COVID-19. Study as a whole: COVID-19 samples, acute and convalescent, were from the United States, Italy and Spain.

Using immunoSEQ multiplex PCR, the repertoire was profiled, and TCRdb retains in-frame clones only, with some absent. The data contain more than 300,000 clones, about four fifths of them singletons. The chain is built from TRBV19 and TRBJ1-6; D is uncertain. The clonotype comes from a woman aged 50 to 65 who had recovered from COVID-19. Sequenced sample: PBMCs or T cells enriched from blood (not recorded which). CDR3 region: CASRGDLIMSPLHF. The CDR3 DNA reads TGTGCCAGTAGGGGAGACTTAATAATGTCACCCCTCCACTTT.